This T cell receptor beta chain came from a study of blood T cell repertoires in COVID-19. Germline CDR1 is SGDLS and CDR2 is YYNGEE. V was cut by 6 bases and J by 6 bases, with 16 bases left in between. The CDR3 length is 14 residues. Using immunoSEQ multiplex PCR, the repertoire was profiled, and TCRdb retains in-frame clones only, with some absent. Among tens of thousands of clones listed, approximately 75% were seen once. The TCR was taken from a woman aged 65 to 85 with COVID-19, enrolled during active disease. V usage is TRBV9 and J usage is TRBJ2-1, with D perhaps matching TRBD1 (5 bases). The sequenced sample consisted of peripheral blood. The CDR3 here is CASTPRASFNEQFF. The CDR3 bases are TGTGCCAGCACCCCCAGGGCTTCTTTCAATGAGCAGTTCTTC.